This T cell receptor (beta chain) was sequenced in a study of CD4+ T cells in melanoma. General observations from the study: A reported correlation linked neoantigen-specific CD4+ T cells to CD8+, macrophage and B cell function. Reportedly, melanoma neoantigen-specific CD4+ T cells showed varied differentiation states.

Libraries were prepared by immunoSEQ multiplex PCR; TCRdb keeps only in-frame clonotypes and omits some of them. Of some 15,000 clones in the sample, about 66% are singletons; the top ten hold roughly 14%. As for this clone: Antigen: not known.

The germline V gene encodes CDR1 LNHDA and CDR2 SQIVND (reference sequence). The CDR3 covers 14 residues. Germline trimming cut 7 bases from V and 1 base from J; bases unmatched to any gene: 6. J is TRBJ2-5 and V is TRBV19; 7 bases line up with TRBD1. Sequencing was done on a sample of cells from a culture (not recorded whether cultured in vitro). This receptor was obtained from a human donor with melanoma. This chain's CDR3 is CASNNRGPQETQYF. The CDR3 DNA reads TGTGCCAGTAATAACAGGGGTCCCCAAGAGACCCAGTACTTC.